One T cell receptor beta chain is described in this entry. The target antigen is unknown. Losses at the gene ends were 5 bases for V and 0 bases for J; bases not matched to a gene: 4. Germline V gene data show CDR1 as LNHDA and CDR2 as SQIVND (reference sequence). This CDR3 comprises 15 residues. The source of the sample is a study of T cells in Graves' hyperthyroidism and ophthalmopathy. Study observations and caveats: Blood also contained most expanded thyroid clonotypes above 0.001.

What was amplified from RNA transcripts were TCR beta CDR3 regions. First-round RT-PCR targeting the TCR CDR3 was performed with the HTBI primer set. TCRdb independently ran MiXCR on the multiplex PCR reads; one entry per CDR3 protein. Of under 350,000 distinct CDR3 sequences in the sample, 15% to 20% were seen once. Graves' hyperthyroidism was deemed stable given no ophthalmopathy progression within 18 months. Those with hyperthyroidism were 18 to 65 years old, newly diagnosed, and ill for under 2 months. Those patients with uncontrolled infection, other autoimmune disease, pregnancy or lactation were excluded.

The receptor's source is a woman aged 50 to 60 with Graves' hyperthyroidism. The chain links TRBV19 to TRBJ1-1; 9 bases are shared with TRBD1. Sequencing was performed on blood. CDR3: CASSDRGRMNTEAFF. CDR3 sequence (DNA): TGTGCCAGTAGTGACAGGGGGAGAATGAACACTGAAGCTTTCTTT.